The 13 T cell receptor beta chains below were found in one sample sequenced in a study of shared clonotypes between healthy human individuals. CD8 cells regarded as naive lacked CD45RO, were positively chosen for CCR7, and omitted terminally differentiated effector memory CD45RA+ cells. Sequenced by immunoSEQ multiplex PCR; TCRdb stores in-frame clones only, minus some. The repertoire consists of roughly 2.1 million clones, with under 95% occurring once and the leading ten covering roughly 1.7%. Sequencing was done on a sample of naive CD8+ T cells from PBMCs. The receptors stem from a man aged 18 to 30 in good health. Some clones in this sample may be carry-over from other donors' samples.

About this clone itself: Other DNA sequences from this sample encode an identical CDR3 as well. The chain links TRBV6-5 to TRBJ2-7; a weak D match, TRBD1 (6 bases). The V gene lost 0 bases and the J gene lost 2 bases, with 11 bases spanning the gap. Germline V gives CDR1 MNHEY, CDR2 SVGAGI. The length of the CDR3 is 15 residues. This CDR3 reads CASSYSSGAPYEQYF. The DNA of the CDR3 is TGTGCCAGCAGTTACTCTTCAGGGGCCCCCTACGAGCAGTACTTC.

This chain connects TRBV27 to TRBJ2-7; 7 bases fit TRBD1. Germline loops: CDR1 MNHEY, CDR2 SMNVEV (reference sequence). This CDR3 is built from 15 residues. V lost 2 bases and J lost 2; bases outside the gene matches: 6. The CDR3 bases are TGTGCCAGCAGTTTAGCAGACAGGGTCCCCTACGAGCAGTACTTC. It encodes CASSLADRVPYEQYF.

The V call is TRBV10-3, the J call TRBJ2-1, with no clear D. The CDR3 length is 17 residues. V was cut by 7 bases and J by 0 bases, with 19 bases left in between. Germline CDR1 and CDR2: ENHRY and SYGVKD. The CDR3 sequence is CAIIRAERDSSYNEQFF. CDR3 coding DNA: TGTGCCATCATTAGGGCGGAGAGAGATAGCTCCTACAATGAGCAGTTCTTC.

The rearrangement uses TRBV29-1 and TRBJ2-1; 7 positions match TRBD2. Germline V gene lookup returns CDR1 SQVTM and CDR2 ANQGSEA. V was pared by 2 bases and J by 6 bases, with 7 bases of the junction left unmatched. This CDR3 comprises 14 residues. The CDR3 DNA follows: TGCAGCGTTGAATTGGCGGGAGAGGCCAATGAGCAGTTCTTC. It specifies CSVELAGEANEQFF.

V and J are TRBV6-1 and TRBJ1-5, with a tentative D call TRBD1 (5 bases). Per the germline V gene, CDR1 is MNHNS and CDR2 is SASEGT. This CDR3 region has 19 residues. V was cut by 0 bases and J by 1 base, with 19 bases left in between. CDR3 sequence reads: CASSEAIPGGGKSNQPQHF. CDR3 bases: TGTGCCAGCAGTGAAGCGATTCCGGGGGGTGGGAAGAGCAATCAGCCCCAGCATTTT.

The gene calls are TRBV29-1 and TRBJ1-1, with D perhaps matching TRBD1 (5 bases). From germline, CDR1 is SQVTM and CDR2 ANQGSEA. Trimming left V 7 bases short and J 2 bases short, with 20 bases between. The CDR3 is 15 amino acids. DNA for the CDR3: TGCAGCGCCGTAGGGGCGACAGACTTTAACACTGAAGCTTTCTTT. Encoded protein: CSAVGATDFNTEAFF.

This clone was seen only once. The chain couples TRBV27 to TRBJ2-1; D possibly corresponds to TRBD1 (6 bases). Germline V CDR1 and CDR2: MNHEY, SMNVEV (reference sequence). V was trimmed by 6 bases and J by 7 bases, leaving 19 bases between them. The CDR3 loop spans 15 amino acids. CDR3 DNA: TGTGCCAGCAGCCGAGGGACACACGGCAGGAATGAGCAGTTCTTC. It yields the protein CASSRGTHGRNEQFF.

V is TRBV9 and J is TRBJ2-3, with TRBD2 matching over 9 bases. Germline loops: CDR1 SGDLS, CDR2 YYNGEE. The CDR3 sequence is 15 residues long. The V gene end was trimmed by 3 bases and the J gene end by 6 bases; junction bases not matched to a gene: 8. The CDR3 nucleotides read TGTGCCAGCAGCGGTAGCGGGAGTAGGGCGGATACGCAGTATTTT. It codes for CASSGSGSRADTQYF.

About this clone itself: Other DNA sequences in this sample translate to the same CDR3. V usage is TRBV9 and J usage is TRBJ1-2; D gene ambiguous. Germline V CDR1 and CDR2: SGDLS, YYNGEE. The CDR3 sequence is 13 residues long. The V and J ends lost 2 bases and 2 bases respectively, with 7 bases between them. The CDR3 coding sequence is TGTGCCAGCAGCGTCGCCAGGAACTATGGCTACACCTTC. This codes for CASSVARNYGYTF.

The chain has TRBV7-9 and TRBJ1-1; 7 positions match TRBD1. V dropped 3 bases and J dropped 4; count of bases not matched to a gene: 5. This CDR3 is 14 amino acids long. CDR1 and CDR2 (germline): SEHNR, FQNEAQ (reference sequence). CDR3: CASSFSEGATEAFF. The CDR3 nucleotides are TGTGCCAGCAGCTTCTCGGAGGGGGCCACTGAAGCTTTCTTT.

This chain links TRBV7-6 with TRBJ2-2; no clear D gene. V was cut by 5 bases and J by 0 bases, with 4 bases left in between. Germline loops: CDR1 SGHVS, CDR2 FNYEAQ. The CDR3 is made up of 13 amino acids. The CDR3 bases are TGTGCCAGCAGCGCCGCGAACACCGGGGAGCTGTTTTTT. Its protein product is CASSAANTGELFF.

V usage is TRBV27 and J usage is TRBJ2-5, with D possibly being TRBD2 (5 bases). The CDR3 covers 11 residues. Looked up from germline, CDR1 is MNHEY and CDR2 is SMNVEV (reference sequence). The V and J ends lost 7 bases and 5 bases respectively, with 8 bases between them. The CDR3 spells CASTPGETQYF. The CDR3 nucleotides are TGTGCCAGCACCCCGGGGGAGACCCAGTACTTC.

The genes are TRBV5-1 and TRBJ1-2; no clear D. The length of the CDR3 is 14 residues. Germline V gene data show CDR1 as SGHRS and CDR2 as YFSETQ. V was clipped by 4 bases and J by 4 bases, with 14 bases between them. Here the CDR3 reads CASSVATGPYGYTF. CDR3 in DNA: TGCGCCAGCAGCGTGGCCACCGGGCCCTATGGCTACACCTTC.